One and the same sample provided the 24 T cell receptor beta chains below, sequenced in a study of PD-1 blockade in classical Hodgkin lymphoma. Time point: cycle 4 day 1 (C4D1), after five to seven weeks of nivolumab. Each patient relapsed following autologous stem cell transplantation, and prior brentuximab vedotin exposure differed. The assay was immunoSEQ multiplex PCR, and TCRdb's table has in-frame clones only and misses some. The table has roughly 94,000 clones, 85% to 95% seen once. The sample was peripheral blood mononuclear cells (PBMCs), taken before the fourth cycle of nivolumab. These receptor sequences come from a human donor with classical Hodgkin lymphoma.

This chain connects TRBV9 to TRBJ2-2; 9 bases are a match to TRBD1. The CDR3 has 15 residues. Losses at the gene ends were 2 bases for V and 3 bases for J; bases not matched to a gene: 2. Germline lookup yields CDR1 SGDLS and CDR2 YYNGEE. The CDR3 DNA reads as TGTGCCAGCAGCGTCCGACAGGGGGACACCGGGGAGCTGTTTTTT. Amino acids: CASSVRQGDTGELFF. Supplemented by reference TRBV9 and TRBJ2-2, the full variable domain reads DSGVTQTPKHLITATGQRVTLRCSPRSGDLSVYWYQQSLDQGLQFLIQYYNGEERAKGNILERFSAQQFPDLHSELNLSSLELGDSALYFCASSVRQGDTGELFFGEGSRLTVL.

The chain recombines TRBV7-8 with TRBJ1-4, with D possibly TRBD1 on 5 matching bases. Looked up from germline, CDR1 is SGHVS and CDR2 is FQNEAQ. The CDR3 loop spans 17 amino acids. Between the trimmed V and J ends, which lost 0 bases and 5 bases, there was a span of 16 bases. The CDR3 is CASSLAGRVPLNEKLFF. The CDR3 coding sequence is TGTGCCAGCAGCTTAGCGGGCAGGGTCCCCCTAAATGAAAAACTGTTTTTT.

The V call is TRBV27, the J call TRBJ1-4; TRBD1 is a possible D gene (6 bases). Germline V CDR1 and CDR2: MNHEY, SMNVEV (reference sequence). The CDR3 has 14 residues. V was cut by 4 bases and J by 7 bases, with 13 bases left in between. CDR3 loop: CASSSVATGEKLFF. CDR3 in DNA: TGTGCCAGCAGTTCGGTAGCGACAGGTGAAAAACTGTTTTTT. The full variable domain, completed using reference TRBV27 and TRBJ1-4, is EAQVTQNPRYLITVTGKKLTVTCSQNMNHEYMSWYRQDPGLGLRQIYYSMNVEVTDKGDVPEGYKVSRKEKRNFPLILESPSPNQTSLYFCASSSVATGEKLFFGSGTQLSVL.

Note on this clone: One junction end does not reproduce the germline sequence, and a read error may be involved. The chain employs TRBV10-1 and TRBJ2-7; no clear D. This CDR3 contains 10 residues. The germline V gene has CDR1 WNHNN and CDR2 SYGVQD (reference sequence). The CDR3 loop is CASIGDFGPF. The CDR3 DNA follows: TGCGCCAGCATAGGTGATTTTGGGCCCTTC.

This sequence joins TRBV5-6 and TRBJ2-3; D is unclear. From germline, CDR1 is SGHDT and CDR2 YYEEEE. Trimming left V 3 bases short and J 2 bases short, with 7 bases between. The length of the CDR3 is 13 residues. The chain's CDR3 is CASSSPNTDTQYF. As DNA, the CDR3 is TGTGCCAGCAGCTCCCCAAACACAGATACGCAGTATTTT.

The chain links TRBV27 to TRBJ2-4; D possibly corresponds to TRBD2 (6 bases). Germline V gene data show CDR1 as MNHEY and CDR2 as SMNVEV (reference sequence). Trimming shortened V by 8 bases and J by 1 base, and 21 bases separated the two germline ends. The CDR3 is 17 residues long. The DNA for the CDR3 is TGTGCCAGCGGGTGGCCCGGTGGAGGGCGGGCCAAAAACATTCAGTACTTC. The encoded protein is CASGWPGGGRAKNIQYF.

The chain combines TRBV30 with TRBJ2-1; D call uncertain. The CDR3 length is 15 residues. The V end lost 0 bases, the J end lost 3 bases, and 12 bases lay between the germline ends. Germline lookup yields CDR1 GTSNPN and CDR2 SVGIG (reference sequence). CDR3 bases: TGTGCCTGGAGTGTACGAGCACCCGGCTACAATGAGCAGTTCTTC. Protein: CAWSVRAPGYNEQFF.

The chain uses TRBV28 and TRBJ2-7, with D perhaps TRBD1 or TRBD2 (5 bases each). Germline loops: CDR1 MDHEN, CDR2 SYDVKM. The ends were cut back, 3 bases at V and 9 bases at J, with 15 bases in the middle. The CDR3 has 13 residues. The CDR3: CASSLERGIGQYF. CDR3 nucleotides: TGTGCCAGCAGTTTGGAGAGGGGAATTGGGCAGTACTTC.

The rearrangement links TRBV6-6 to TRBJ2-1; no reliable D call. V lost 0 bases to trimming and J lost 0 bases, with 6 bases between them. Germline loops: CDR1 MNHNY, CDR2 SVGAGI (reference sequence). The CDR3 is 15 residues long. The CDR3 here is CASSYSPSSYNEQFF. CDR3 DNA sequence: TGTGCCAGCAGTTACTCCCCGAGCTCCTACAATGAGCAGTTCTTC.

The chain links TRBV30 to TRBJ1-2; no clear D gene. Germline CDR1 and CDR2: GTSNPN and SVGIG (reference sequence). Trimming left V 0 bases short and J 6 bases short, with 8 bases between. CDR3 length equals 12 residues. The CDR3 loop is CAWSVRADGYTF. The CDR3 DNA sequence: TGTGCCTGGAGTGTACGGGCAGATGGCTACACCTTC.

The chain has TRBV5-4 and TRBJ1-2; maybe TRBD1 (6 bases). The CDR3 is made up of 15 amino acids. Deletions cut 0 bases from V and 8 bases from J, with 17 bases between. Germline V gene lookup returns CDR1 SGHNT and CDR2 YYREEE (reference sequence). The CDR3 region is CASSLGGRGPGGYTF. Here the CDR3 DNA reads TGTGCCAGCAGCTTGGGCGGACGGGGGCCAGGGGGCTACACCTTC.

The chain is built from TRBV13 and TRBJ2-1; TRBD2 might be the D (6 bases). V was cut by 2 bases and J by 2 bases, with 10 bases left in between. Germline lookup yields CDR1 PRHDT and CDR2 FYEKMQ (reference sequence). The CDR3 consists of 15 residues. The CDR3 reads CASSLLSGPYNEQFF. Written as DNA, the CDR3 is TGTGCCAGCAGCTTACTTAGCGGCCCCTACAATGAGCAGTTCTTC.

The chain has TRBV5-1 and TRBJ2-3; the match to TRBD2 covers 10 bases. In germline, CDR1 is SGHRS, CDR2 YFSETQ. CDR3 size: 16 residues. With V trimmed by 6 bases and J by 2 bases, 9 bases remained unmatched. The CDR3: CASNRGLAGATDTQYF. As DNA, the CDR3 is TGCGCCAGCAACCGAGGCCTAGCGGGAGCCACAGATACGCAGTATTTT.

V is TRBV30 and J is TRBJ2-7; D is possibly TRBD1 (5 bases). The CDR3 is 13 amino acids. CDR1 and CDR2 from the germline V gene are GTSNPN and SVGIG (reference sequence). The V end was cut by 2 bases, the J end by 4 bases, with 12 bases between. Here the CDR3 DNA reads TGTGCCTGGAGTCGCCAAACAGGTTACGAGCAGTACTTC. Translated, it gives CAWSRQTGYEQYF.

The rearrangement links TRBV20-1 to TRBJ1-1, with TRBD1 matching over 9 bases. The CDR3 runs to 11 residues. V gave up 4 bases and J gave up 11 bases; unmatched junction bases: 5. The germline CDR1 and CDR2 sequences are DFQATT and SNEGSKA (reference sequence). CDR3 region: CSAIGQGYAFF. Written as DNA, the CDR3 is TGCAGTGCTATCGGACAGGGGTACGCTTTCTTT.

The CDR3 DNA follows: TGCGCCAGCAGCCAAGTGGCGGGGACGCATGAGCAGTTCTTC. Translation: CASSQVAGTHEQFF. The rearrangement links TRBV4-1 to TRBJ2-1, with D tentatively TRBD2 (6 bases). The germline CDR1 and CDR2 sequences are MGHRA and YSYEKL. The length of the CDR3 is 14 residues. Trimming removed 1 base from V and 8 bases from J, with 12 bases in between.

The chain joins TRBV20-1 to TRBJ2-5; D possibly corresponds to TRBD1 (5 bases). This CDR3 has 10 residues. The V gene's germline CDR1 is DFQATT and CDR2 SNEGSKA (reference sequence). V was pared by 3 bases and J by 9 bases, with 8 bases between. CDR3 residues: CSASWGPQYF. The CDR3 DNA is TGCAGTGCTAGTTGGGGCCCCCAGTACTTC.

The rearrangement uses TRBV4-2 and TRBJ2-7, with 8 bases lining up with TRBD2. The CDR3 sequence is 17 residues long. Trimming cost V 0 bases and J 4 bases; bases outside gene matches: 11. Germline loops: CDR1 LGHNA, CDR2 YNFKEQ. The CDR3 loop reads CASSQDVETGGPYEQYF. The CDR3 DNA reads as TGTGCCAGCAGCCAAGATGTTGAAACGGGAGGGCCATACGAGCAGTACTTC.

The V call is TRBV5-1, the J call TRBJ2-7; 15 positions agree with TRBD2. The CDR3 contains 14 residues. Germline V gene sequence: CDR1 SGHRS, CDR2 YFSETQ. Unmatched junction bases numbered 1, after V lost 3 bases and J lost 6 bases. The CDR3 coding sequence is TGCGCCAGCAGCTCGGGACTAGCGGGAGGCGAGCAGTACTTC. This translates into CASSSGLAGGEQYF.

J is TRBJ2-7 and V is TRBV7-9; no clear D. Germline-derived CDR1 and CDR2 are SEHNR and FQNEAQ (reference sequence). CDR3 length: 11 residues. V dropped 8 bases and J dropped 4 bases, with 9 bases sitting between them. CDR3 coding DNA: TGTGCCAGCGCAGACGGTTACGAGCAGTACTTC. This gives the protein CASADGYEQYF. Full variable domain (outside the CDR3, taken from reference TRBV7-9 and TRBJ2-7): DTGVSQNPRHKITKRGQNVTFRCDPISEHNRLYWYRQTLGQGPEFLTYFQNEAQLEKSRLLSDRFSAERPKGSFSTLEIQRTEQGDSAMYLCASADGYEQYFGPGTRLTVT.

The chain is built from TRBV30 and TRBJ2-7; 10 bases fit TRBD2. Germline lookup yields CDR1 GTSNPN and CDR2 SVGIG (reference sequence). J was trimmed by 3 bases and V by 3 bases; bases with no gene match: 8. This CDR3 comprises 15 residues. The CDR3 region is CAWSPASGSVYEQYF. CDR3 nucleotides: TGTGCCTGGAGCCCCGCTAGCGGGAGCGTCTACGAGCAGTACTTC.

The chain couples TRBV5-1 to TRBJ2-5; no firm D call. Deletions cut 0 bases from V and 2 bases from J, with 11 bases between. The germline gives CDR1 SGHRS, CDR2 YFSETQ. This CDR3 is 15 amino acids long. CDR3 bases: TGCGCCAGCAGCTTGGGAGAGTTTTGGCAAGAGACCCAGTACTTC. As protein: CASSLGEFWQETQYF.

The gene calls are TRBV25-1 and TRBJ2-7; TRBD1 agrees at 8 bases. This CDR3 contains 14 residues. Per germline, CDR1 MGHDK and CDR2 SYGVNS. J gave up 3 bases and V 3 bases, and 4 bases lay outside the gene matches. The DNA of the CDR3 is TGTGCCAGCAGTGACAGGGGGCCGGTCTACGAGCAGTACTTC. This translates into CASSDRGPVYEQYF.

The chain employs TRBV7-9 and TRBJ1-2, with 8 bases fitting TRBD1. With 5 bases clipped from V and 2 bases from J, the junction kept 7 bases outside the gene matches. The V gene's germline CDR1 is SEHNR and CDR2 FQNEAQ (reference sequence). The CDR3 has 15 amino acids. The CDR3 loop reads CASSRQGFRNYGYTF. Written as DNA, the CDR3 is TGTGCCAGCAGCCGACAGGGGTTCCGGAACTATGGCTACACCTTC. Full variable domain (missing parts from reference TRBV7-9 and TRBJ1-2): DTGVSQNPRHKITKRGQNVTFRCDPISEHNRLYWYRQTLGQGPEFLTYFQNEAQLEKSRLLSDRFSAERPKGSFSTLEIQRTEQGDSAMYLCASSRQGFRNYGYTFGSGTRLTVV.